This T cell receptor beta chain was identified in a study of regulatory T cells in long-lasting Graves disease. Trimming at V came to 3 bases and at J to 1 base, leaving 14 bases not matched to a gene. This CDR3 comprises 18 residues. From germline, CDR1 is SGHRS and CDR2 YFSETQ. Time point of the sample: newly diagnosed GD, antithyroid drugs for less than 3 months. RNA extracted from PBMCs served as the sequencing template. CDR3-region Arm-PCR and iRepertoire HTBI primers produced the TCR beta libraries. TCRdb ran MiXCR on the multiplex PCR reads and lists one entry per CDR3 protein. The sample lists 240,000 or so distinct CDR3 sequences, 20% seen once, with over 11% in the top ten.

The sample in question was peripheral blood mononuclear cells (PBMCs), obtained at new diagnosis, from a patient treated with antithyroid drugs. This sequence was found in a female donor with Graves disease. The V call is TRBV5-1, the J call TRBJ1-1; 8 nucleotides line up with TRBD1. In DNA form, the CDR3 reads TGCGCCAGCAGCTCGGGGCCTGGACAGGGAACTCGGAACACTGAAGCTTTCTTT. Its translation is CASSSGPGQGTRNTEAFF. The full variable domain, rest sourced from reference TRBV5-1 and TRBJ1-1, is KAGVTQTPRYLIKTRGQQVTLSCSPISGHRSVSWYQQTPGQGLQFLFEYFSETQRNKGNFPGRFSGRQFSNSRSEMNVSTLELGDSALYLCASSSGPGQGTRNTEAFFGQGTRLTVV.